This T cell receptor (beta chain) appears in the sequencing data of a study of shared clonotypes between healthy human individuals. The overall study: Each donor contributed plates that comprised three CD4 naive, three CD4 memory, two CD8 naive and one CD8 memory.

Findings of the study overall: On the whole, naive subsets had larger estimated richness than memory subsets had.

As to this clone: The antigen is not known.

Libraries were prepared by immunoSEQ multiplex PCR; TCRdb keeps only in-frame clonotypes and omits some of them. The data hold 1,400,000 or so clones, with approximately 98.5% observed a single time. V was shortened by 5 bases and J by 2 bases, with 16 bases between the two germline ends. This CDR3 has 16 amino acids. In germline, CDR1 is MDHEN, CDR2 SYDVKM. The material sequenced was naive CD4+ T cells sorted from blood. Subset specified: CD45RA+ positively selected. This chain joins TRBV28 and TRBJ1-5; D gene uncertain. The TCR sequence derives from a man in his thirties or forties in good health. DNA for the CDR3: TGTGCCAGCAGTCCTCGGATCAAGCGAGGCAATCAGCCCCAGCATTTT. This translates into CASSPRIKRGNQPQHF.